This passage covers 28 T cell receptor beta chains from one sample sequenced in a study of T cell responses to AZD1222 COVID-19 vaccine. Assay used: immunoSEQ multiplex PCR; TCRdb lists only in-frame clones, some missing. Of 79,000 or so clones in the sample, approximately 90% are singletons; the top ten hold roughly 5.3%. Sequences were derived from peripheral blood, sampled 28 days after the second AZD1222 dose. These receptors originate from an adult who received the AZD1222 COVID-19 vaccine.

The chain has TRBV2 and TRBJ1-6; D not certain. CDR1 SNHLY and CDR2 FYNNEI come from the germline V gene. With 8 bases removed from V and 5 bases from J, the gap between germline ends came to 7 bases. This CDR3 region has 12 residues. The CDR3 nucleotides read TGTGCCAGCCTCGATAATAATTCACCCCTCCACTTT. It codes for CASLDNNSPLHF. Full variable domain (rest looked up from reference TRBV2 and TRBJ1-6): EPEVTQTPSHQVTQMGQEVILRCVPISNHLYFYWYRQILGQKVEFLVSFYNNEISEKSEIFDDQFSVERPDGSNFTLKIRSTKLEDSAMYFCASLDNNSPLHFGNGTRLTVT.

V is TRBV30 and J is TRBJ2-2, with D possibly being TRBD2 (6 bases). Germline-derived CDR1 and CDR2 are GTSNPN and SVGIG (reference sequence). Trimming cost V 3 bases and J 1 base, with 6 bases left between them. The CDR3 is 13 residues long. The CDR3 protein is CAWSGGNTGELFF. CDR3 DNA sequence: TGTGCCTGGAGCGGGGGGAACACCGGGGAGCTGTTTTTT.

The chain is built from TRBV6-5 and TRBJ2-2, with 9 positions matching TRBD1. Germline assignment: CDR1 MNHEY and CDR2 SVGAGI. Germline trimming cut 4 bases from V and 6 bases from J; bases unmatched to any gene: 6. The CDR3 totals 15 residues. This CDR3 reads CASSSWTGDPGELFF. The CDR3 DNA follows: TGTGCCAGCAGTTCTTGGACAGGGGATCCCGGGGAGCTGTTTTTT.

This chain joins TRBV27 and TRBJ2-4; the match to TRBD1 covers 7 bases. V shed 5 bases, J shed 1 base, and the junction held 14 bases outside the gene matches. There are 18 residues in the CDR3. The V gene's germline CDR1 is MNHEY and CDR2 SMNVEV (reference sequence). The CDR3: CASSNPQEGAGAKNIQYF. Here the CDR3 DNA reads TGTGCCAGCAGTAACCCCCAAGAGGGGGCTGGGGCCAAAAACATTCAGTACTTC.

The CDR3 loop reads CASSLALGRQETQYF. The CDR3 region has the DNA TGTGCCAGCAGCTTAGCCTTGGGGCGACAAGAGACCCAGTACTTC. The chain is built from TRBV7-9 and TRBJ2-5, with D perhaps matching TRBD1 (5 bases). The germline V gene has CDR1 SEHNR and CDR2 FQNEAQ (reference sequence). This CDR3 region has 15 residues. Trimming left V 0 bases short and J 2 bases short, with 10 bases between.

This rearrangement joins TRBV28 to TRBJ2-1; a possible D gene is TRBD1 (6 bases). V was clipped by 5 bases and J by 7 bases, with 21 bases between them. In germline, CDR1 is MDHEN, CDR2 SYDVKM. CDR3 length: 16 residues. CDR3 loop: CASSERTGQYENEQFF. Written as DNA, the CDR3 is TGTGCCAGCAGTGAAAGAACAGGGCAATACGAAAATGAGCAGTTCTTC. Variable domain in full (rest from reference TRBV28 and TRBJ2-1): DVKVTQSSRYLVKRTGEKVFLECVQDMDHENMFWYRQDPGLGLRLIYFSYDVKMKEKGDIPEGYSVSREKKERFSLILESASTNQTSMYLCASSERTGQYENEQFFGPGTRLTVL.

The chain has TRBV13 and TRBJ2-7; no clear D. Germline CDR1 and CDR2: PRHDT and FYEKMQ (reference sequence). V was clipped by 8 bases and J by 0 bases, with 11 bases between them. The CDR3 runs 13 residues. The CDR3 DNA follows: TGTGCCAGCCGTATCGATAGCTCCTACGAGCAGTACTTC. Amino acids: CASRIDSSYEQYF.

The V call is TRBV27, the J call TRBJ1-5; D not certain. Germline CDR1 reads MNHEY; CDR2 reads SMNVEV (reference sequence). CDR3 size: 15 residues. V was clipped by 6 bases and J by 3 bases, with 15 bases between them. The CDR3: CASRRLRDTNQPQHF. CDR3 nucleotide sequence: TGTGCCAGCAGACGACTTAGGGATACCAATCAGCCCCAGCATTTT.

The chain carries TRBV29-1 and TRBJ2-7; D not resolved. The V and J ends lost 1 base and 2 bases respectively, with 6 bases between them. CDR1 SQVTM and CDR2 ANQGSEA come from the germline V gene. CDR3 size: 12 residues. CDR3 bases: TGCAGCGTTGAAGGGGCGACCTACGAGCAGTACTTC. Protein sequence: CSVEGATYEQYF.

The J gene is TRBJ1-2, the V gene TRBV24-1; no firm D call. The germline gives CDR1 KGHDR, CDR2 SFDVKD. CDR3 length: 13 amino acids. V was pared by 4 bases and J by 2 bases, with 7 bases between. CDR3 sequence: CATSEGGNYGYTF. CDR3 DNA sequence: TGTGCCACCAGTGAAGGAGGGAACTATGGCTACACCTTC.

The rearrangement joins TRBV6-5 to TRBJ1-4, with D perhaps matching TRBD1 (6 bases). The CDR3 has 16 amino acids. Germline V gene data show CDR1 as MNHEY and CDR2 as SVGAGI. V was cut by 4 bases and J by 0 bases, with 12 bases left in between. Here the CDR3 reads CASSWGTQATNEKLFF. The CDR3 coding sequence is TGTGCCAGCAGTTGGGGGACACAAGCAACTAATGAAAAACTGTTTTTT.

The chain links TRBV25-1 to TRBJ1-1; the match to TRBD1 covers 7 bases. Trimming took 2 bases from V and 0 from J; bases not matched to a gene: 6. Germline values: CDR1 MGHDK, CDR2 SYGVNS. This CDR3 has 16 residues. This CDR3 is CASSEVTGNMNTEAFF. CDR3 bases: TGTGCCAGCAGTGAAGTGACAGGGAATATGAACACTGAAGCTTTCTTT.

V gene TRBV6-5 combines with J gene TRBJ1-4; D is possibly TRBD1 (5 bases). CDR1 MNHEY and CDR2 SVGAGI come from the germline V gene. Trimming left V 4 bases short and J 3 bases short, with 12 bases between. The length of the CDR3 is 15 residues. As DNA, the CDR3 is TGTGCCAGCAGTTCCCCGGGGACGGCTAATGAAAAACTGTTTTTT. It encodes CASSSPGTANEKLFF.

The chain recombines TRBV7-2 with TRBJ2-7, with 8 bases lining up with TRBD1. This CDR3 has 14 residues. Looked up from germline, CDR1 is SGHTA and CDR2 is FQGNSA. After removal of 6 bases from V and 4 bases from J, the junction contained 8 bases not matched to a gene. CDR3: CASSPDRARYEQYF. CDR3 bases: TGTGCCAGCAGTCCGGACAGGGCCAGGTACGAGCAGTACTTC.

The chain is built from TRBV11-1 and TRBJ2-2, with TRBD1 matching 7 bases. The V and J ends lost 8 bases and 0 bases, in that order; junction bases with no gene match: 6. Per the germline V gene, CDR1 is SGHAT and CDR2 is FQDESV (reference sequence). The CDR3 is 15 amino acids. The CDR3 reads CASVYDRANTGELFF. The CDR3 region has the DNA TGTGCCAGCGTTTATGACAGGGCGAACACCGGGGAGCTGTTTTTT.

The CDR3 DNA sequence: TGCGCCAGCAGCCAAGAAAAAGGGTACCAAGAGACCCAGTACTTC. Residues: CASSQEKGYQETQYF. V gene TRBV4-3 combines with J gene TRBJ2-5, with D uncertain. The CDR3 is 15 amino acids. Germline CDR1 is LGHNA and CDR2 is YSLEER. V shed 0 bases and J shed 0 bases, with 8 bases lying between them.

This clone turned up a few times. The chain uses TRBV5-1 and TRBJ2-7; tentative D call: TRBD1 (5 bases). Germline CDR1 reads SGHRS; CDR2 reads YFSETQ. There are 15 residues in the CDR3. V lost 4 bases, J lost 5 bases, and 19 bases lay in between. CDR3 protein: CASSLDIWAGNEQYV. DNA for the CDR3: TGCGCCAGCAGCCTGGATATATGGGCAGGGAACGAGCAGTACGTC.

The chain couples TRBV7-8 to TRBJ2-5; no reliable D call. V was pared by 1 base and J by 1 base, with 7 bases between. Germline CDR1 reads SGHVS; CDR2 reads FQNEAQ. CDR3 length equals 14 residues. The CDR3 region is CASSLVRTQETQYF. CDR3 coding DNA: TGTGCCAGCAGCTTAGTCCGGACCCAAGAGACCCAGTACTTC.

This clone was found once. The rearrangement links TRBV6-5 to TRBJ1-2; D is unresolved. CDR1 MNHEY and CDR2 SVGAGI come from the germline V gene. The length of the CDR3 is 12 residues. Trimming took 2 bases from V and 1 from J, leaving 2 bases between them. The chain's CDR3 is CASSYNNYGYTF. CDR3 bases: TGTGCCAGCAGTTACAATAACTATGGCTACACCTTC.

The V and J genes are TRBV28 and TRBJ1-1; maybe TRBD1 (5 bases). In germline, CDR1 is MDHEN, CDR2 SYDVKM. Trimming left V 5 bases short and J 9 bases short, with 13 bases between. This CDR3 comprises 12 residues. The chain's CDR3 is CASSTAGLKAFF. The CDR3 DNA follows: TGTGCCAGCAGTACAGCAGGGCTGAAAGCTTTCTTT.

By proportion, this clone is medium-sized. The rearrangement uses TRBV6-2 or TRBV6-3 and TRBJ2-7; 9 bases are shared with TRBD1. V dropped 0 bases and J dropped 3; count of bases not matched to a gene: 3. The CDR3 is made up of 15 amino acids. Germline loops: CDR1 MNHEY, CDR2 SVGEGT. CDR3 coding DNA: TGTGCCAGCAGTTACTCGACAGGGGGAGGCTACGAGCAGTACTTC. It is translated as CASSYSTGGGYEQYF.

This clone is a singleton in its sample. The gene calls are TRBV19 and TRBJ1-5; D is undetermined. The CDR3 has 15 residues. Trimming removed 4 bases at V and 5 bases at J, with 15 bases between. Germline loops: CDR1 LNHDA, CDR2 SQIVND (reference sequence). The CDR3 reads CASSTLTRFDQPQHF. DNA for the CDR3: TGTGCCAGTAGTACTTTAACACGGTTTGATCAGCCCCAGCATTTT.

In its sample, this clone was seen once. The V and J genes are TRBV29-1 and TRBJ1-2; D remains ambiguous. Germline lookup yields CDR1 SQVTM and CDR2 ANQGSEA. The CDR3 runs 12 residues. V was shortened by 4 bases and J by 2 bases, with 8 bases between the two germline ends. In nucleotides, the CDR3 is TGCAGCGTTGTCTCGGAGAACTATGGCTACACCTTC. Encoded protein: CSVVSENYGYTF.

The genes are TRBV28 and TRBJ2-7; 10 bases fit TRBD1. The CDR3 runs to 15 residues. The J segment lost 2 bases and the V segment lost 5 bases, leaving 6 bases of the junction unmatched. Germline V CDR1 and CDR2: MDHEN, SYDVKM. CDR3 DNA: TGTGCCAGCAGTGGAACTGGACAGGGGGCCTACGAGCAGTACTTC. This encodes CASSGTGQGAYEQYF. Variable domain in full (rest from reference TRBV28 and TRBJ2-7): DVKVTQSSRYLVKRTGEKVFLECVQDMDHENMFWYRQDPGLGLRLIYFSYDVKMKEKGDIPEGYSVSREKKERFSLILESASTNQTSMYLCASSGTGQGAYEQYFGPGTRLTVT.

This chain connects TRBV10-1 to TRBJ1-1; no firm D call. Germline loops: CDR1 WNHNN, CDR2 SYGVQD (reference sequence). The CDR3 contains 15 residues. V was pared by 3 bases and J by 8 bases, with 19 bases between. CDR3 nucleotide sequence: TGCGCCAGCAGTGATGAATTTTGGCAAGGGAAAGAAGCTTTCTTT. It is translated as CASSDEFWQGKEAFF.

The chain combines TRBV30 with TRBJ2-1; D unresolved. The CDR3 consists of 12 residues. The V and J ends lost 5 bases and 12 bases respectively, with 17 bases between them. Germline values: CDR1 GTSNPN, CDR2 SVGIG (reference sequence). CDR3 in amino acids: CAWLGLGLGQFF. CDR3 nucleotide sequence: TGTGCCTGGCTGGGCCTGGGTCTCGGGCAGTTCTTC.

This clone came up once. The chain joins TRBV25-1 to TRBJ1-1, with no clear D. The CDR3 is 12 amino acids. The germline gives CDR1 MGHDK, CDR2 SYGVNS. Trimming removed 4 bases from V and 1 base from J, with 4 bases in between. DNA for the CDR3: TGTGCCAGCAGTGCACCGAACACTGAAGCTTTCTTT. Translation gives CASSAPNTEAFF.

V gene TRBV9 combines with J gene TRBJ2-1; 10 bases are shared with TRBD2. V lost 3 bases and J lost 5; bases outside the gene matches: 5. Germline CDR1 and CDR2: SGDLS and YYNGEE. This CDR3 region has 15 residues. The CDR3 nucleotides are TGTGCCAGCAGCGCCTCTAGCGGGGGCAACAATGAGCAGTTCTTC. Protein product: CASSASSGGNNEQFF.